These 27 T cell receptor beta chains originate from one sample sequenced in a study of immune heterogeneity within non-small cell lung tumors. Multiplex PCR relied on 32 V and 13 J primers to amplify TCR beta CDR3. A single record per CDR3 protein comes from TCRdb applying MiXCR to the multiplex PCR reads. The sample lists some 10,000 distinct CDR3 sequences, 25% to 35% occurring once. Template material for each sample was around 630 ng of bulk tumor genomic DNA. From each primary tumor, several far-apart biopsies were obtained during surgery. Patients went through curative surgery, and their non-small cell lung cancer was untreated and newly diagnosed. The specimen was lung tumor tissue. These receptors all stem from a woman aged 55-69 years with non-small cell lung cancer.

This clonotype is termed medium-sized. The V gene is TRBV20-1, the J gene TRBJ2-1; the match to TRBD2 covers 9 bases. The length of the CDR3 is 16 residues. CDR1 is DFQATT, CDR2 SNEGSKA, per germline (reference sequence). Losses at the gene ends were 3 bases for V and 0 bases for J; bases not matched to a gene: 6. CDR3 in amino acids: CSASRLAASSYNEQFF. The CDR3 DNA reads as TGCAGTGCTAGTAGACTAGCGGCTAGCTCCTACAATGAGCAGTTCTTC.

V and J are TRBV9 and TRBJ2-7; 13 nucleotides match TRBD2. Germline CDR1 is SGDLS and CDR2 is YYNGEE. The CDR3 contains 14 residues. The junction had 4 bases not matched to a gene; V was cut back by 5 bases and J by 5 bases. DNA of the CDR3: TGTGCCAGCAGAGGACTAGCGGGAGTGAACGAGCAGTACGTC. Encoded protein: CASRGLAGVNEQYV.

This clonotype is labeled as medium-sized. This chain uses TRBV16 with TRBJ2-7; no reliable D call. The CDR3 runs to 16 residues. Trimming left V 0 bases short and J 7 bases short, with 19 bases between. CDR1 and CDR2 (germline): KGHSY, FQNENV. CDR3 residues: CASSQSERRMKGEQYF. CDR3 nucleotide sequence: TGTGCCAGCAGCCAATCGGAGCGCCGGATGAAGGGTGAGCAGTACTTC. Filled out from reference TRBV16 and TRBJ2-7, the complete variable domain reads GEEVAQTPKHLVRGEGQKAKLYCAPIKGHSYVFWYQQVLKNEFKFLISFQNENVFDETGMPKERFSAKCLPNSPCSLEIQATKLEDSAVYFCASSQSERRMKGEQYFGPGTRLTVT.

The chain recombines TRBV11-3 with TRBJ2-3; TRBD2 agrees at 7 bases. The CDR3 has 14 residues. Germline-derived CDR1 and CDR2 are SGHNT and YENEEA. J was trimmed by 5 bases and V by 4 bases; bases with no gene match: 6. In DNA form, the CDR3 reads TGTGCCAGCAGCTCCGGGGGGACCGGAGATACGCAGTATTTT. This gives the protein CASSSGGTGDTQYF.

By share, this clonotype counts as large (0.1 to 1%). CDR3 bases: TGTGCCAGCAATCCCTGGGACGGCACAGATACGCAGTATTTT. Amino acids: CASNPWDGTDTQYF. The chain links TRBV28 to TRBJ2-3, with D perhaps given as TRBD1 or TRBD2 (5 bases each). V was cut by 7 bases and J by 1 base, with 12 bases left in between. The CDR3 has 14 residues. CDR1 MDHEN and CDR2 SYDVKM come from the germline V gene.

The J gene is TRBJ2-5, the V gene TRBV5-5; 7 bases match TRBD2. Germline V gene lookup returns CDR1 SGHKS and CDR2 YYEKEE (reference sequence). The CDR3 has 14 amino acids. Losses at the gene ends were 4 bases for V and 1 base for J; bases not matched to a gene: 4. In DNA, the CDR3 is TGTGCCAGCAGCCAGAGCGGGACCCAAGAGACCCAGTACTTC. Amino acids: CASSQSGTQETQYF.

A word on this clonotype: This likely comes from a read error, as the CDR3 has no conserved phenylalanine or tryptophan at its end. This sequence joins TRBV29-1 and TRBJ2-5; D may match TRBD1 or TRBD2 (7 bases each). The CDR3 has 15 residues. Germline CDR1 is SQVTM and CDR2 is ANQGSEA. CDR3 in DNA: TGCAGAGTTGAAGATCAGGGGGGGCGGGCAGAGACCCAGTACTTG. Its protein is CRVEDQGGRAETQYL.

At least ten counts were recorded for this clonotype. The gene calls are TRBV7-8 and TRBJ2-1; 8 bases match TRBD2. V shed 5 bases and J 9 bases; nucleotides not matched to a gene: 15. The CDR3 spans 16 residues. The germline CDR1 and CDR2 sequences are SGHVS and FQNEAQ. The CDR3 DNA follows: TGTGCCAGCAGCCGCCTTTGGAGCGGGAGCATGAGTGAGCAGTTCTTC. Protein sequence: CASSRLWSGSMSEQFF.

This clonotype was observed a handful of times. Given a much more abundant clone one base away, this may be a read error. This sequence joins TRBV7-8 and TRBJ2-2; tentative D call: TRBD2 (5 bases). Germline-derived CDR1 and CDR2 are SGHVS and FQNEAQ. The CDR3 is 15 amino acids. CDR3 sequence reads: CASSLSTAGTGELLF. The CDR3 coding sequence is TGTGCCAGCAGCTTGTCTACGGCGGGCACCGGGGAGCTGCTTTTT.

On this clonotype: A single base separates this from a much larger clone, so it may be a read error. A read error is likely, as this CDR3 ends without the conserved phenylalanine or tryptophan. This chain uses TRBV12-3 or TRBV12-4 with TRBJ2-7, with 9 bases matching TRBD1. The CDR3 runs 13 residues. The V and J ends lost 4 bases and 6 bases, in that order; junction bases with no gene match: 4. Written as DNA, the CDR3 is TGTGCCAGCAGTTCAGGGACAGGGCGCGAGCAGTACCTC. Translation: CASSSGTGREQYL.

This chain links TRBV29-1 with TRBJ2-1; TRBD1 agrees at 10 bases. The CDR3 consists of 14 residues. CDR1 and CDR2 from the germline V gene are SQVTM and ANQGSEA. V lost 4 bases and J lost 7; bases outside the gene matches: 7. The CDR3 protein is CSVGGQGVSNEQFF. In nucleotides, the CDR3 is TGCAGCGTTGGCGGACAGGGGGTGTCAAATGAGCAGTTCTTC.

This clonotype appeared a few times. The CDR3 DNA reads TGTGCCAGCAGCGAGTTACGGACAGGGGTATCTGAGCAGTTCTTC. As protein: CASSELRTGVSEQFF. This chain joins TRBV9 and TRBJ2-1; 9 bases line up with TRBD1. Trimming cost V 3 bases and J 9 bases; bases outside gene matches: 10. Looked up from germline, CDR1 is SGDLS and CDR2 is YYNGEE. The CDR3 runs to 15 residues.

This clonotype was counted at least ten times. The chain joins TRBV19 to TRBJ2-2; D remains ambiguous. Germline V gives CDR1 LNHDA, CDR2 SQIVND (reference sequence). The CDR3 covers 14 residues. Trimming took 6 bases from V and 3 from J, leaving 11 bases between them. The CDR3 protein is CASSAGSYTGELFF. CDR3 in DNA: TGTGCCAGTAGCGCCGGCAGCTACACCGGGGAGCTGTTTTTT.

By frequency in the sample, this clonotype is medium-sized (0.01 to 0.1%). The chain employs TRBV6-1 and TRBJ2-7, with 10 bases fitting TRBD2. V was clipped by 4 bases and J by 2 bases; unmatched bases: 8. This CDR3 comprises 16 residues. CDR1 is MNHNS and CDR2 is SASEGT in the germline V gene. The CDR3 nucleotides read TGTGCCAGCAGTGGAAATTTAGCGGGAGGCCCCTACGAGCAGTACTTC. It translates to CASSGNLAGGPYEQYF.

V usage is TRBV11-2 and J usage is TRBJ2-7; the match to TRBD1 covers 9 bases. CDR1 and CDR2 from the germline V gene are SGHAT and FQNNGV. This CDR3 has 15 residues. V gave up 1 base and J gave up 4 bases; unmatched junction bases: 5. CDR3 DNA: TGTGCCAGCAGCTTAGGGGGGACAGGGAGTTACGAGCAGTACTTC. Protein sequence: CASSLGGTGSYEQYF.

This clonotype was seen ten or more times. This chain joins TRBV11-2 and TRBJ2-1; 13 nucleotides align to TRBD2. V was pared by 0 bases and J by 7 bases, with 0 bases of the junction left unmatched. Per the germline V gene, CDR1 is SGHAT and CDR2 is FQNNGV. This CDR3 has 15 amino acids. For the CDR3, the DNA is TGTGCCAGCAGCTTAGAGGGACTAGCGGGAAATGAGCAGTTCTTC. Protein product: CASSLEGLAGNEQFF.

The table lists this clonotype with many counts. CDR3 residues: CATHSDTDTQYF. In nucleotides, the CDR3 is TGTGCCACCCACAGTGACACAGATACGCAGTATTTT. V is TRBV28 and J is TRBJ2-3; unclear D gene. This CDR3 region has 12 residues. Trimming pared 10 bases from V and 2 bases from J, leaving 10 bases between. Germline V lookup: CDR1 MDHEN, CDR2 SYDVKM. Based on the CDR3 plus reference TRBV28 and TRBJ2-3, the full variable domain is DVKVTQSSRYLVKRTGEKVFLECVQDMDHENMFWYRQDPGLGLRLIYFSYDVKMKEKGDIPEGYSVSREKKERFSLILESASTNQTSMYLCATHSDTDTQYFGPGTRLTVL.

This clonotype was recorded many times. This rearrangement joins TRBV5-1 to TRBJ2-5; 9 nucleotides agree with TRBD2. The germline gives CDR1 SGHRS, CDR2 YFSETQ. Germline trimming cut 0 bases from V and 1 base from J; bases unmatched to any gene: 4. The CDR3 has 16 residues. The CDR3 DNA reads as TGCGCCAGCAGCTTGGAAGCGGGAGGACTCCAAGAGACCCAGTACTTC. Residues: CASSLEAGGLQETQYF.

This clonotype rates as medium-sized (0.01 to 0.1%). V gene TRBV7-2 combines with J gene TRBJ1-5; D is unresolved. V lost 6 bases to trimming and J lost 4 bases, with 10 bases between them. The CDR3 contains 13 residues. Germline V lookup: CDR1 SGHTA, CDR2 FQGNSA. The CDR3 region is CASSFETNQPQHF. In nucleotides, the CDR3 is TGTGCCAGCAGTTTTGAAACAAATCAGCCCCAGCATTTT.

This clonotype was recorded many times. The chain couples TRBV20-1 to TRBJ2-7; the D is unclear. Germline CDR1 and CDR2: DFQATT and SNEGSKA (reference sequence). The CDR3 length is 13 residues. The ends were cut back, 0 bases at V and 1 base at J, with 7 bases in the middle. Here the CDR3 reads CSAREHGSYEQYF. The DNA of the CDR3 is TGCAGTGCTAGAGAACACGGATCCTACGAGCAGTACTTC.

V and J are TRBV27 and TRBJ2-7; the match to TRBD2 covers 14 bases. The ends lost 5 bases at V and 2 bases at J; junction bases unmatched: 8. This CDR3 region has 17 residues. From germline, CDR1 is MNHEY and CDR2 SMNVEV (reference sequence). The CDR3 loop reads CASSKGTSGSTPYEQYF. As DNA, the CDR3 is TGTGCCAGCAGTAAAGGGACTAGCGGGAGTACCCCCTACGAGCAGTACTTC.

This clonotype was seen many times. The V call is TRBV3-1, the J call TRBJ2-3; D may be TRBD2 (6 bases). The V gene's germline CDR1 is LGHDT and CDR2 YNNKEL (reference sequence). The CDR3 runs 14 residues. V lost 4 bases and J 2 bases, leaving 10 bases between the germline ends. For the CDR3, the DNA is TGTGCCAGCAGCCGGGGCGGGACCACAGATACGCAGTATTTT. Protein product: CASSRGGTTDTQYF.

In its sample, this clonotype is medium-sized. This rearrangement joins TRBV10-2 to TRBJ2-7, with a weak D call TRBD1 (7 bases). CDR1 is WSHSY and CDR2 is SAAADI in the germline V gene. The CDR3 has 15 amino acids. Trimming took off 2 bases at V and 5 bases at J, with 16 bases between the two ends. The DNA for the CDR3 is TGCGCCAGCAGTGAGGTGGAGGGGGCGCAGGACGAGCAGTACTTC. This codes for CASSEVEGAQDEQYF.

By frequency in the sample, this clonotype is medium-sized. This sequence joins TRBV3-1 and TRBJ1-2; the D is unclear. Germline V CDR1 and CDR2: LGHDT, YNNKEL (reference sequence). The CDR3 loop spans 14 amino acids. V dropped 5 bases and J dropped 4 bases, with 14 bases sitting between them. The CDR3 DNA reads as TGTGCCAGCAGCACCTCGACGGGGAGCTATGGCTACACCTTC. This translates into CASSTSTGSYGYTF.

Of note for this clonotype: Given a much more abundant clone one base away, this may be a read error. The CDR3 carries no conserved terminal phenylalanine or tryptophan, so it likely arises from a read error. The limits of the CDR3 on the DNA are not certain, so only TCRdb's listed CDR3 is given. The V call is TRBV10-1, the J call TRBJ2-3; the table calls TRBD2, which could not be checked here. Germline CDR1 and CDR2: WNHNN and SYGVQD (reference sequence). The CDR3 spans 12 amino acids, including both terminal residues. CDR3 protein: CASSEWAAGEFL.

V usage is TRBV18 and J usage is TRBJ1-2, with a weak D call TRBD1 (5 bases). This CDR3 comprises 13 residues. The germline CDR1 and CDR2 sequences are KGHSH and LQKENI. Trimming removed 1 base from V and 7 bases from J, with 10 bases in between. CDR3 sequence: CASSPQEGSGYTF. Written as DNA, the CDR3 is TGTGCCAGCTCACCACAAGAGGGGTCTGGCTACACCTTC.

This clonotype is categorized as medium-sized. Written as DNA, the CDR3 is TGTGCCAGCACCTCAGGGATGGGAAGCTACGAGCAGTACTTC. Protein: CASTSGMGSYEQYF. The chain recombines TRBV2 with TRBJ2-7; the D gene is possibly TRBD1 (5 bases). This CDR3 region has 14 residues. Germline V gene data show CDR1 as SNHLY and CDR2 as FYNNEI. Trimming left V 7 bases short and J 3 bases short, with 16 bases between.